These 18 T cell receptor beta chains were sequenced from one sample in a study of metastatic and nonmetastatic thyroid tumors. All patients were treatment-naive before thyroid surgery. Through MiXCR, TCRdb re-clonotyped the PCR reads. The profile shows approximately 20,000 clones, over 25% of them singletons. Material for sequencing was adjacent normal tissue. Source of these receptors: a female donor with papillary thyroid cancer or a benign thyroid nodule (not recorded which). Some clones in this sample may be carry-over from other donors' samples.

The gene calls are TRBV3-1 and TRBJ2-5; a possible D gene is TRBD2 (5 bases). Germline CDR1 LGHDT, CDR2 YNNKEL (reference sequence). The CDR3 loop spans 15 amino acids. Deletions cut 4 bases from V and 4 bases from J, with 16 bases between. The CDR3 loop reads CASSLDSATGETQYF. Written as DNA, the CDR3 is TGTGCCAGCAGCCTGGACTCCGCTACGGGAGAGACCCAGTACTTC.

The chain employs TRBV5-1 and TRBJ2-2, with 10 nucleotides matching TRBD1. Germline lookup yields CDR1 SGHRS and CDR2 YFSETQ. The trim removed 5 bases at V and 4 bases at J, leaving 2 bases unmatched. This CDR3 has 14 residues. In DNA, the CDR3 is TGCGCCAGCAGTTGGACAGGGGGCACCGGGGAGCTGTTTTTT. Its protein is CASSWTGGTGELFF.

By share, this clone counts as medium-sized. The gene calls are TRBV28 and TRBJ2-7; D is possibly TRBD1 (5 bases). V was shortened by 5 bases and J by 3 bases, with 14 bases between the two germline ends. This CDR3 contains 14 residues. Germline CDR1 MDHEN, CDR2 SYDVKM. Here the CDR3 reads CASSPAQGGYEQYF. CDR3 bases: TGTGCCAGCAGTCCAGCCCAGGGTGGCTACGAGCAGTACTTC. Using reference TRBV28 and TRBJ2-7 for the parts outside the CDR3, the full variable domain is DVKVTQSSRYLVKRTGEKVFLECVQDMDHENMFWYRQDPGLGLRLIYFSYDVKMKEKGDIPEGYSVSREKKERFSLILESASTNQTSMYLCASSPAQGGYEQYFGPGTRLTVT.

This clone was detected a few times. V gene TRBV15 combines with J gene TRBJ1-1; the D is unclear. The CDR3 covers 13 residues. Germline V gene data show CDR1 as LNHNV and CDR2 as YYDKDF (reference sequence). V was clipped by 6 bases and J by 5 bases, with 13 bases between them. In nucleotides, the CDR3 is TGTGCCACCAGGGCGGGCTTTGGTACTGAAGCTTTCTTT. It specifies CATRAGFGTEAFF.

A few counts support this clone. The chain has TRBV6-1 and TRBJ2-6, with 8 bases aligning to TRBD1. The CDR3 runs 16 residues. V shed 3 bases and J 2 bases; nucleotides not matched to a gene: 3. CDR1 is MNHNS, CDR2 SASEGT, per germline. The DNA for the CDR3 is TGTGCCAGCAGTGACCAGGGGGCGCCTGGGGCCAACGTCCTGACTTTC. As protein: CASSDQGAPGANVLTF.

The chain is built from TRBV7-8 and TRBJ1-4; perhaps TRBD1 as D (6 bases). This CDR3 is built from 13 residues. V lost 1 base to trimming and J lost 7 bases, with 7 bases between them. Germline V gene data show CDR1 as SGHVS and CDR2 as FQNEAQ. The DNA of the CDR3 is TGTGCCAGCAGCTTAGGACAGGTTGAAAAACTGTTTTTT. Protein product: CASSLGQVEKLFF.

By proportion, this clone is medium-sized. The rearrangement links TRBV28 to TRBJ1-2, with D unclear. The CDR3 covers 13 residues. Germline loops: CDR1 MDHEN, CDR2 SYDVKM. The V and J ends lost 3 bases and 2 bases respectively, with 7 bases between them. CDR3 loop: CASSFARNYGYTF. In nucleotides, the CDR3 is TGTGCCAGCAGTTTCGCGAGAAACTATGGCTACACCTTC.

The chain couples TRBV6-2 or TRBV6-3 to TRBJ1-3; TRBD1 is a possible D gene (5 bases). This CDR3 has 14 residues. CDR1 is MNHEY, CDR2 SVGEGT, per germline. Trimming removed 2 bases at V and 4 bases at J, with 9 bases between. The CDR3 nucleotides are TGTGCCAGCAGTTACGGGGGATCCGGAAACACCATATATTTT. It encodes CASSYGGSGNTIYF.

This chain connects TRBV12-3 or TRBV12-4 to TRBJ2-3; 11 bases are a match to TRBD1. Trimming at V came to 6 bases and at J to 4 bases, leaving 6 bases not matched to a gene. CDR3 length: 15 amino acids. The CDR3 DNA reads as TGTGCCAGCAGCAGGACAGGGGGCGGTTCAGATACGCAGTATTTT. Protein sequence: CASSRTGGGSDTQYF.

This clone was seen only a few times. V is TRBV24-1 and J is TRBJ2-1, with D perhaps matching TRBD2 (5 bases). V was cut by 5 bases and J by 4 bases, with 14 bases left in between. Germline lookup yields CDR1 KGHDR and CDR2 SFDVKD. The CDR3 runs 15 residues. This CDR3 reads CATSASRGFYNEQFF. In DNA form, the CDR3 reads TGTGCCACCAGTGCCTCCCGGGGTTTTTACAATGAGCAGTTCTTC.

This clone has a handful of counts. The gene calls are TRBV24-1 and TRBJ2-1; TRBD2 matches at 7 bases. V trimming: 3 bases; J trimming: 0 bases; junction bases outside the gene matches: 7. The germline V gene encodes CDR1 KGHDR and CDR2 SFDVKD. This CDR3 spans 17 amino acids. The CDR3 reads CATSDIRGGSSYNEQFF. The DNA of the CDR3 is TGTGCCACCAGTGATATTAGGGGCGGGAGCTCCTACAATGAGCAGTTCTTC.

CDR3 DNA: TGCAGTGCGAATATACAGGGGGGGTGCGAGCAGTACTTC. Protein: CSANIQGGCEQYF. The rearrangement uses TRBV20-1 and TRBJ2-7, with D perhaps matching TRBD1 (8 bases). V lost 6 bases, J lost 6 bases, and 18 bases lay in between. The CDR3 covers 13 residues. Germline V lookup: CDR1 DFQATT, CDR2 SNEGSKA (reference sequence).

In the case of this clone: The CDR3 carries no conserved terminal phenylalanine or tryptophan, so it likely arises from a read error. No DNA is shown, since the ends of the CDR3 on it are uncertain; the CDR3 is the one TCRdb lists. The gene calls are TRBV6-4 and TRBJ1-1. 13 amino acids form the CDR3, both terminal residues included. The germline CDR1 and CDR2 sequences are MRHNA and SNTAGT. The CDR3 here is CASSVTVNTVALL.

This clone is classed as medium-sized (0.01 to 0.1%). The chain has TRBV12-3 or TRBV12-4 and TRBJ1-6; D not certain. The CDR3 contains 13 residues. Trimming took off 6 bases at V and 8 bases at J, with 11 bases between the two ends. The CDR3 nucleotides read TGTGCCAGCAGCTCCGGGCCTCATTCACCCCTCCACTTT. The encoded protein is CASSSGPHSPLHF.

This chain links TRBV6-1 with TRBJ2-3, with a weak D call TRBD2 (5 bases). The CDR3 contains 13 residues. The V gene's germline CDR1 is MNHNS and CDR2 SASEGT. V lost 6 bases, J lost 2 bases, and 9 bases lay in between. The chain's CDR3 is CASRGDTTDTQYF. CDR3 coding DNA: TGTGCCAGCAGGGGAGATACCACAGATACGCAGTATTTT.

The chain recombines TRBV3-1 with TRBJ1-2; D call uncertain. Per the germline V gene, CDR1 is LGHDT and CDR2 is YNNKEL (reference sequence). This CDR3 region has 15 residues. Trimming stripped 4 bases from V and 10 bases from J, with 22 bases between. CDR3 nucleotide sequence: TGTGCCAGCAGCCGTTTACTACAGCGGGAAGGTGTCTACACCTTC. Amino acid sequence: CASSRLLQREGVYTF.

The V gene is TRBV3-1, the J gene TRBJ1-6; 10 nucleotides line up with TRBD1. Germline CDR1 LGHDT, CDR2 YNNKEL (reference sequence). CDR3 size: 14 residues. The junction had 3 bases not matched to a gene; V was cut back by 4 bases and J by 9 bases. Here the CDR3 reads CASSPRTGGSPLHF. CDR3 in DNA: TGTGCCAGCAGCCCTAGGACAGGGGGTTCACCCCTCCACTTT.

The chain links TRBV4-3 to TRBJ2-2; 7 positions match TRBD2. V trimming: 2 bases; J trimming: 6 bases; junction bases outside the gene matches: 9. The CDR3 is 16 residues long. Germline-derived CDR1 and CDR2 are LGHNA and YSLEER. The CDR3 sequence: CASSQFRGAGAGELFF. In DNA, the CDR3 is TGCGCCAGCAGCCAATTTCGGGGTGCGGGAGCCGGGGAGCTGTTTTTT.